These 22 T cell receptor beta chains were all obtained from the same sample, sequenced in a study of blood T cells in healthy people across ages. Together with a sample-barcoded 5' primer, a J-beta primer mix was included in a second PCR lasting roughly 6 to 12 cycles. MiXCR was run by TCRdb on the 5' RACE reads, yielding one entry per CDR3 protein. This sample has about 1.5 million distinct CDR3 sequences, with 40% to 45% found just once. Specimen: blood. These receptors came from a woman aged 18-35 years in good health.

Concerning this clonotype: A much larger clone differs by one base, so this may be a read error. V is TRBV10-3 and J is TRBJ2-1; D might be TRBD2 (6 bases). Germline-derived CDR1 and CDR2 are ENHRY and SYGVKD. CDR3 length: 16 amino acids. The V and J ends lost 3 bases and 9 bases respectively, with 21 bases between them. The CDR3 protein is CAISESPELAVSEQFF. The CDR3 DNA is TGTGCCATCAGTGAAAGCCCGGAACTAGCCGTCTCTGAGCAGTTCTTC.

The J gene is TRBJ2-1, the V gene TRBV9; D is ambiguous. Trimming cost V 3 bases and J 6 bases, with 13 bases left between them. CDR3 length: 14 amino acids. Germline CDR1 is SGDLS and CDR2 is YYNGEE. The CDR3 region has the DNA TGTGCCAGCAGCGCGTCTCGGAATCCCAATGAGCAGTTCTTC. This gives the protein CASSASRNPNEQFF.

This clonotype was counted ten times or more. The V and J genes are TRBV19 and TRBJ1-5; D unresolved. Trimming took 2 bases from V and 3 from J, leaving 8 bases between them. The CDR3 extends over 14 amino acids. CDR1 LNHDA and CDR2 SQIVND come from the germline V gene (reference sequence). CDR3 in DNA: TGTGCCAGTAGTATAAAGGGATACAATCAGCCCCAGCATTTT. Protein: CASSIKGYNQPQHF.

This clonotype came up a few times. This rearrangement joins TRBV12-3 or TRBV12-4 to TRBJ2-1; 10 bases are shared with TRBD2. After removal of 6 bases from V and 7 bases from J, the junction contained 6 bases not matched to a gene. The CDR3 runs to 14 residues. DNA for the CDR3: TGTGCCAGCAGGTCTAGCGGGGGCCGAAATGAGCAGTTCTTC. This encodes CASRSSGGRNEQFF.

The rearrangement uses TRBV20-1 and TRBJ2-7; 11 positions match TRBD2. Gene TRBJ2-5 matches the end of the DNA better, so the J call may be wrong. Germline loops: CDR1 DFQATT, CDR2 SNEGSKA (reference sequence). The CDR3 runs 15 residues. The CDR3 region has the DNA TGCAGTGCTTTCGGACTAGCGGGTTATTCGCGGACCCAGTACTTC. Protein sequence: CSAFGLAGYSRTQYF.

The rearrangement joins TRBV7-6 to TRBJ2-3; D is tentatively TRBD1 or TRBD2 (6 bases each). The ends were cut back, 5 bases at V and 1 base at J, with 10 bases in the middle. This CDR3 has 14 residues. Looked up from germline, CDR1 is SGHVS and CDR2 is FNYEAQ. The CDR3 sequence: CASSNREGTDTQYF. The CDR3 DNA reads TGTGCCAGCAGCAACAGGGAGGGCACAGATACGCAGTATTTT.

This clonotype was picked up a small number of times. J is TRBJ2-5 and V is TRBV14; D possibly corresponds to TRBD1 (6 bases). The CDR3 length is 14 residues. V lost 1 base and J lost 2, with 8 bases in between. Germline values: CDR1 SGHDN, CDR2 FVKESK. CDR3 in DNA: TGTGCCAGCAGCCAAGTGGACAGACAAGAGACCCAGTACTTC. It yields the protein CASSQVDRQETQYF. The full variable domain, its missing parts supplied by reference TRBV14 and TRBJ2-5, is EAGVTQFPSHSVIEKGQTVTLRCDPISGHDNLYWYRRVMGKEIKFLLHFVKESKQDESGMPNNRFLAERTGGTYSTLKVQPAELEDSGVYFCASSQVDRQETQYFGPGTRLLVL.

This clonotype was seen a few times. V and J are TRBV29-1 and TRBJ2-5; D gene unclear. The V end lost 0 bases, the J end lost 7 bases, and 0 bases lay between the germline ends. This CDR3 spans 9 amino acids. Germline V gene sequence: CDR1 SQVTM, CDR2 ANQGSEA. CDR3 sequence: CSVEETQYF. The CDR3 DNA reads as TGCAGCGTTGAAGAGACCCAGTACTTC.

The CDR3 loop is CASSVLRGQDSPLHF. CDR3 coding DNA: TGTGCCAGCAGTGTCCTAAGGGGGCAAGATTCACCCCTCCACTTT. The chain recombines TRBV6-1 with TRBJ1-6, with 7 bases lining up with TRBD1. From germline, CDR1 is MNHNS and CDR2 SASEGT. The CDR3 extends over 15 amino acids. J lost 8 bases, V lost 4 bases, and 8 bases had no gene match.

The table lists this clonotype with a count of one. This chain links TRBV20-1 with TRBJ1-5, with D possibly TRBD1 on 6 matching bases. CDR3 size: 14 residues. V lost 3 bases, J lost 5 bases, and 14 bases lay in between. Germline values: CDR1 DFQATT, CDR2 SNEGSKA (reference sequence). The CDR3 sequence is CSARGNYRDQPQHF. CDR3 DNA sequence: TGCAGTGCTAGGGGGAATTACAGGGATCAGCCCCAGCATTTT.

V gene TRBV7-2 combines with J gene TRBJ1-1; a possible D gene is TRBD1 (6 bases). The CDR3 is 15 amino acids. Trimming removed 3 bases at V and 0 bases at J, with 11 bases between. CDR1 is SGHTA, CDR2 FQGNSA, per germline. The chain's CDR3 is CASSFSGTLNTEAFF. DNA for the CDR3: TGTGCCAGCAGCTTCTCCGGGACACTGAACACTGAAGCTTTCTTT.

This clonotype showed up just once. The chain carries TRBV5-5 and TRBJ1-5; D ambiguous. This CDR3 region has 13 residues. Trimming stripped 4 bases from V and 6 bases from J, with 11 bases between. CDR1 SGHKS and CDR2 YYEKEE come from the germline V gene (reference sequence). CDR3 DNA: TGTGCCAGCAGCGTGGAGGAGGGTCAGCCCCAGCATTTT. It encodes CASSVEEGQPQHF.

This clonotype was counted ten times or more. Written as DNA, the CDR3 is TGCAGTGCTAGAGCCAGTCCCTATGGCTACACCTTC. Encoded protein: CSARASPYGYTF. The rearrangement joins TRBV20-1 to TRBJ1-2; D not resolved. This CDR3 is 12 amino acids long. Trimming shortened V by 1 base and J by 4 bases, and 7 bases separated the two germline ends. Germline V gives CDR1 DFQATT, CDR2 SNEGSKA (reference sequence).

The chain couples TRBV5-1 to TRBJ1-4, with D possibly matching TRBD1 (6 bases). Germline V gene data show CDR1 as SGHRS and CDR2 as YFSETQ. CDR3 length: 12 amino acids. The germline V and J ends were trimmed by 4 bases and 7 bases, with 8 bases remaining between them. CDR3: CASSRDTEKLFF. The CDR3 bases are TGCGCCAGCAGCCGGGACACTGAAAAACTGTTTTTT.

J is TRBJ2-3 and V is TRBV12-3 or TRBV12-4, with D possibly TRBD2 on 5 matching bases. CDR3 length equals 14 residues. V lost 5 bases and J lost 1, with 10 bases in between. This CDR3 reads CASSRYGGTDTQYF. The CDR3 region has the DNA TGTGCCAGCAGTCGATACGGGGGCACAGATACGCAGTATTTT.

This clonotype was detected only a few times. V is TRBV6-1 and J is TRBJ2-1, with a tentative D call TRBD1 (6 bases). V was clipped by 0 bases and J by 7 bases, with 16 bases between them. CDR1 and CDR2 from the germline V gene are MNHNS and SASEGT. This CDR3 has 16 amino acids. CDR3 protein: CASSEALRRRGNEQFF. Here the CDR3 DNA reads TGTGCCAGCAGTGAAGCGCTGCGCCGAAGGGGGAATGAGCAGTTCTTC.

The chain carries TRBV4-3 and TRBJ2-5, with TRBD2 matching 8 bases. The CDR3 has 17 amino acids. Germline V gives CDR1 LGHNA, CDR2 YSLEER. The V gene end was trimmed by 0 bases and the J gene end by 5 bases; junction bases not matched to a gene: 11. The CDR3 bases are TGCGCCAGCAGCCAAGAAGATTGGGCGGGGGGCGTGGAGACCCAGTACTTC. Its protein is CASSQEDWAGGVETQYF.

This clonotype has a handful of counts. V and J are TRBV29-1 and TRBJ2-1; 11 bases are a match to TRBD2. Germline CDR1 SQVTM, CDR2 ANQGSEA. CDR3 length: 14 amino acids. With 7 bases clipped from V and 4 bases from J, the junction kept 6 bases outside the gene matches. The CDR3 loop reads CSAYSGREYNEQFF. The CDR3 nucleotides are TGCAGCGCCTATAGCGGGAGGGAGTACAATGAGCAGTTCTTC.

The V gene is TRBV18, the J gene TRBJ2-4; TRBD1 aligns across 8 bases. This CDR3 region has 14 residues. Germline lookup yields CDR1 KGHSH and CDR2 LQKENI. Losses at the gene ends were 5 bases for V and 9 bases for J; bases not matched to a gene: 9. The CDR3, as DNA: TGTGCCAGCTCAGGGAGGACAGGGATTGGCATTCAGTACTTC. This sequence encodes CASSGRTGIGIQYF.

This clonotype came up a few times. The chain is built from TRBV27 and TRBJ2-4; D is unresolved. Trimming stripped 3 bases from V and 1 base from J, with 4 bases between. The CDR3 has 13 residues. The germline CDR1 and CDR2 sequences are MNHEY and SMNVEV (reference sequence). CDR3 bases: TGTGCCAGCAGTTTCGGGGCCAAAAACATTCAGTACTTC. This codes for CASSFGAKNIQYF.

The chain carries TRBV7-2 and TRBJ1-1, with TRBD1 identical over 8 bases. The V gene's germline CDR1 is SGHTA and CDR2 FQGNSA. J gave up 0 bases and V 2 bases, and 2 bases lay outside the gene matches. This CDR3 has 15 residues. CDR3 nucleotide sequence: TGTGCCAGCAGCTTAACGACAGGGGTGAACACTGAAGCTTTCTTT. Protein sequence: CASSLTTGVNTEAFF.

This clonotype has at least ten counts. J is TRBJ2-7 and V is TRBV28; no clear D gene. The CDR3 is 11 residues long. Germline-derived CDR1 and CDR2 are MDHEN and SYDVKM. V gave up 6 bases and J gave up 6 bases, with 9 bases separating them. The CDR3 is CASSHILEQYF. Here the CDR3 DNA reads TGTGCCAGCAGCCACATCCTCGAGCAGTACTTC.